This T cell receptor (beta chain) originates from a study of molecular identifiers for immune sequencing clone quantification. Study results and limitations: Whereas clones above 20 RNA copies held under 1% of naive-cell molecules, they held over 99% of effector molecules.

The bulk TCR libraries were made with methods described before and with listed TCR primers. One entry per CDR3 protein, called by TCRdb with MiXCR from the PCR reads. The sample has 400,000 to 600,000 distinct CDR3 sequences, around 23% seen once. Naive CD8 library inputs spanned 20,000 to 1,000,000 sorted cells and 10%, 30% or 50% RNA. CD8+CD4-CCR7+CD45RA+ sorting gave the naive CD8 T cells. Details on this clonotype: What it binds is unknown.

Germline values: CDR1 SNHLY, CDR2 FYNNEI. The CDR3 runs to 15 residues. V dropped 2 bases and J dropped 3; count of bases not matched to a gene: 7. The sequencing sample was made of naive CD8+ T cells from blood, with Jurkat cell RNA spiked in. Noted subset: FACS-sorted CD8+CD4-CCR7+CD45RA+ naive T cells. The J gene is TRBJ2-7, the V gene TRBV2, with 7 positions matching TRBD2. The TCR originated in a human donor in good health. Some libraries in this study had Jurkat cell RNA spiked in. CDR3 sequence: CASSELASGYYEQYF. The CDR3, as DNA: TGTGCCAGCAGTGAATTGGCTAGCGGCTACTACGAGCAGTACTTC.